What follows are 30 T cell receptor beta chains derived from one specimen sequenced in a study of blood T cell repertoires in COVID-19. Assay used: immunoSEQ multiplex PCR; TCRdb lists only in-frame clones, some missing. The table shows about 410,000 clones, with approximately 91% occurring only once. Sequenced: peripheral blood. These receptors were collected from a woman aged 40 to 50 with COVID-19, enrolled during active disease.

The V gene is TRBV29-1, the J gene TRBJ1-2; D not certain. The V gene lost 1 base and the J gene lost 7 bases, with 7 bases spanning the gap. The CDR3 length is 11 residues. CDR1 is SQVTM, CDR2 ANQGSEA, per germline. CDR3 amino acids: CSVEGSGGYTF. The CDR3 region has the DNA TGCAGCGTTGAAGGGTCGGGTGGCTACACCTTC.

CDR3 amino acids: CASSPPGGRRTEAFF. CDR3 in DNA: TGTGCCAGCTCACCACCAGGGGGAAGGCGCACTGAAGCTTTCTTT. The chain recombines TRBV18 with TRBJ1-1, with D perhaps TRBD1 (6 bases). The CDR3 has 15 amino acids. Germline V gene data show CDR1 as KGHSH and CDR2 as LQKENI. V gave up 0 bases and J gave up 4 bases, with 12 bases separating them. The full variable domain, in which reference TRBV18 and TRBJ1-1 provide the parts outside the CDR3, is NAGVMQNPRHLVRRRGQEARLRCSPMKGHSHVYWYRQLPEEGLKFMVYLQKENIIDESGMPKERFSAEFPKEGPSILRIQQVVRGDSAAYFCASSPPGGRRTEAFFGQGTRLTVV.

The sample holds one count of this clone. The chain employs TRBV9 and TRBJ1-1; D unclear. This CDR3 has 15 residues. The germline V gene encodes CDR1 SGDLS and CDR2 YYNGEE. Trimming stripped 0 bases from V and 1 base from J, with 10 bases between. Here the CDR3 reads CASSVAETRNTEAFF. The CDR3 nucleotides read TGTGCCAGCAGCGTAGCCGAAACACGGAACACTGAAGCTTTCTTT.

This chain's CDR3 is CASRRQGPYEQYF. CDR3 in DNA: TGTGCCAGCAGACGACAGGGTCCCTACGAGCAGTACTTC. V gene TRBV6-5 combines with J gene TRBJ2-7; 7 bases map to TRBD1. The CDR3 extends over 13 amino acids. CDR1 and CDR2 (germline): MNHEY, SVGAGI. V was clipped by 6 bases and J by 2 bases; unmatched bases: 4.

This chain connects TRBV7-3 to TRBJ2-5; 8 positions match TRBD2. The germline CDR1 and CDR2 sequences are SGHTA and FQGTGA. V was pared by 5 bases and J by 5 bases, with 10 bases of the junction left unmatched. The CDR3 is made up of 15 amino acids. The CDR3 bases are TGTGCCAGCAGCCTAGACGGGAGGGCCGGGGAGACCCAGTACTTC. Protein product: CASSLDGRAGETQYF. Based on the CDR3 plus reference TRBV7-3 and TRBJ2-5, the full variable domain is GAGVSQTPSNKVTEKGKYVELRCDPISGHTALYWYRQSLGQGPEFLIYFQGTGAADDSGLPNDRFFAVRPEGSVSTLKIQRTERGDSAVYLCASSLDGRAGETQYFGPGTRLLVL.

The chain couples TRBV7-3 to TRBJ2-1; no clear D gene. Germline CDR1 reads SGHTA; CDR2 reads FQGTGA. The CDR3 sequence is 12 residues long. The V gene lost 1 base and the J gene lost 11 bases, with 9 bases spanning the gap. The CDR3 sequence: CASSLRKEQQFF. DNA of the CDR3: TGTGCCAGCAGCTTAAGGAAGGAGCAGCAGTTCTTC. The variable domain in full, with the rest retrieved from reference TRBV7-3 and TRBJ2-1, is GAGVSQTPSNKVTEKGKYVELRCDPISGHTALYWYRQSLGQGPEFLIYFQGTGAADDSGLPNDRFFAVRPEGSVSTLKIQRTERGDSAVYLCASSLRKEQQFFGPGTRLTVL.

The chain couples TRBV7-9 to TRBJ1-1, with D unclear. CDR3 size: 11 residues. V was cut by 5 bases and J by 7 bases, with 8 bases left in between. Per the germline V gene, CDR1 is SEHNR and CDR2 is FQNEAQ (reference sequence). The CDR3 coding sequence is TGTGCCAGCAGCATTGCGAGTGAAGCTTTCTTT. Protein sequence: CASSIASEAFF. The entire variable domain, with the rest obtained from reference TRBV7-9 and TRBJ1-1, is as follows: DTGVSQNPRHKITKRGQNVTFRCDPISEHNRLYWYRQTLGQGPEFLTYFQNEAQLEKSRLLSDRFSAERPKGSFSTLEIQRTEQGDSAMYLCASSIASEAFFGQGTRLTVV.

The chain links TRBV9 to TRBJ2-2; the match to TRBD2 covers 8 bases. The CDR3 consists of 18 residues. Germline CDR1 is SGDLS and CDR2 is YYNGEE. The V gene end was trimmed by 0 bases and the J gene end by 2 bases; junction bases not matched to a gene: 9. DNA of the CDR3: TGTGCCAGCAGCGTAGAAATTAGCGGGATTAAAAACACCGGGGAGCTGTTTTTT. Its translation: CASSVEISGIKNTGELFF.

V gene TRBV10-2 combines with J gene TRBJ1-5; D not resolved. From germline, CDR1 is WSHSY and CDR2 SAAADI. The CDR3 is 13 residues long. Trimming took 7 bases from V and 3 from J, leaving 10 bases between them. CDR3 sequence: CASKLTSNQPQHF. The CDR3 DNA reads as TGCGCCAGCAAGCTGACATCCAATCAGCCCCAGCATTTT.

V is TRBV19 and J is TRBJ2-2; 8 positions match TRBD1. The junction had 5 bases not matched to a gene; V was cut back by 3 bases and J by 5 bases. Germline lookup yields CDR1 LNHDA and CDR2 SQIVND (reference sequence). The CDR3 has 15 amino acids. DNA of the CDR3: TGTGCCAGTAGTATCGGGCAGGGGGCAACCGGGGAGCTGTTTTTT. Encoded protein: CASSIGQGATGELFF.

Turning to this clone: The sample carries other DNA sequences with the same CDR3. The chain links TRBV7-3 to TRBJ1-1, with 7 bases fitting TRBD1. The CDR3 totals 14 residues. Germline lookup yields CDR1 SGHTA and CDR2 FQGTGA. V dropped 0 bases and J dropped 3; count of bases not matched to a gene: 1. CDR3 loop: CASSLTGGDTEAFF. The CDR3 DNA is TGTGCCAGCAGCTTAACAGGGGGCGACACTGAAGCTTTCTTT. The whole variable domain, filled in from reference TRBV7-3 and TRBJ1-1, reads GAGVSQTPSNKVTEKGKYVELRCDPISGHTALYWYRQSLGQGPEFLIYFQGTGAADDSGLPNDRFFAVRPEGSVSTLKIQRTERGDSAVYLCASSLTGGDTEAFFGQGTRLTVV.

The V call is TRBV20-1, the J call TRBJ1-2; perhaps TRBD1 as D (6 bases). The V gene lost 3 bases and the J gene lost 6 bases, with 14 bases spanning the gap. Germline values: CDR1 DFQATT, CDR2 SNEGSKA (reference sequence). The CDR3 has 13 residues. CDR3 DNA sequence: TGCAGTGCTAGTTTGGGGGGGGCAGATGGCTACACCTTC. This translates into CSASLGGADGYTF.

The chain employs TRBV10-1 and TRBJ1-5; no definite D call. Germline-derived CDR1 and CDR2 are WNHNN and SYGVQD (reference sequence). The CDR3 is made up of 15 amino acids. V lost 0 bases to trimming and J lost 1 base, with 7 bases between them. In DNA, the CDR3 is TGCGCCAGCAGTGAGTCCCGGTCGAGCAATCAGCCCCAGCATTTT. It translates to CASSESRSSNQPQHF.

The V and J genes are TRBV10-3 and TRBJ1-4; 10 bases map to TRBD1. Looked up from germline, CDR1 is ENHRY and CDR2 is SYGVKD. The CDR3 is 14 amino acids. Trimming took 5 bases from V and 6 from J; bases not matched to a gene: 3. DNA for the CDR3: TGTGCCATCAGTCCCGGGACAGGGGATGAAAAACTGTTTTTT. This codes for CAISPGTGDEKLFF.

V and J are TRBV4-1 and TRBJ1-1; D gene unclear. The CDR3 length is 15 residues. Germline V gene data show CDR1 as MGHRA and CDR2 as YSYEKL. Trimming left V 4 bases short and J 4 bases short, with 16 bases between. CDR3 region: CASSPGEGSGTEAFF. The CDR3 DNA reads as TGCGCCAGCAGCCCCGGGGAGGGTTCGGGCACTGAAGCTTTCTTT.

The chain uses TRBV6-5 and TRBJ1-4; D gene ambiguous. Trimming removed 5 bases from V and 8 bases from J, with 15 bases in between. The CDR3 is made up of 14 amino acids. Germline V gene lookup returns CDR1 MNHEY and CDR2 SVGAGI. The CDR3 reads CASSPGPGNEKLFF. CDR3 coding DNA: TGTGCCAGCAGTCCGGGCCCCGGGAACGAAAAACTGTTTTTT.

This sequence joins TRBV30 and TRBJ1-6; 9 bases match TRBD1. Germline lookup yields CDR1 GTSNPN and CDR2 SVGIG (reference sequence). V was clipped by 4 bases and J by 6 bases; unmatched bases: 7. The CDR3 totals 15 residues. In DNA, the CDR3 is TGTGCCTGGACTCACGGGGACAGGGTTAATTCACCCCTCCACTTT. Translated, it gives CAWTHGDRVNSPLHF. Using reference TRBV30 and TRBJ1-6 for the parts outside the CDR3, the full variable domain is SQTIHQWPATLVQPVGSPLSLECTVEGTSNPNLYWYRQAAGRGLQLLFYSVGIGQISSEVPQNLSASRPQDRQFILSSKKLLLSDSGFYLCAWTHGDRVNSPLHFGNGTRLTVT.

The chain carries TRBV20-1 and TRBJ2-5; D might be TRBD1 (6 bases). This CDR3 spans 15 amino acids. The V gene lost 3 bases and the J gene lost 1 base, with 15 bases spanning the gap. From germline, CDR1 is DFQATT and CDR2 SNEGSKA (reference sequence). CDR3 protein: CSASPNGQSQETQYF. The CDR3 DNA reads TGCAGTGCTAGTCCGAACGGACAGTCCCAAGAGACCCAGTACTTC.

The chain uses TRBV30 and TRBJ1-1; the D gene is possibly TRBD1 (5 bases). Per the germline V gene, CDR1 is GTSNPN and CDR2 is SVGIG (reference sequence). The CDR3 extends over 15 amino acids. The V and J ends lost 1 base and 0 bases respectively, with 12 bases between them. CDR3: CAWSAGGTVNTEAFF. CDR3 sequence (DNA): TGTGCCTGGAGTGCGGGGGGGACGGTGAACACTGAAGCTTTCTTT.

V usage is TRBV19 and J usage is TRBJ1-4, with no clear D. Germline lookup yields CDR1 LNHDA and CDR2 SQIVND (reference sequence). Trimming pared 3 bases from V and 5 bases from J, leaving 10 bases between. The CDR3 has 14 residues. Written as DNA, the CDR3 is TGTGCCAGTAGTATGCGGGCAGCGAATGAAAAACTGTTTTTT. It is translated as CASSMRAANEKLFF.

The V gene is TRBV11-2, the J gene TRBJ2-1; 8 bases agree with TRBD1. Per germline, CDR1 SGHAT and CDR2 FQNNGV. The ends lost 5 bases at V and 6 bases at J; junction bases unmatched: 9. This CDR3 has 15 amino acids. The CDR3 coding sequence is TGTGCCAGCAGCATGGGACAGGCAGGGGCCAATGAGCAGTTCTTC. This sequence encodes CASSMGQAGANEQFF.

The rearrangement links TRBV27 to TRBJ2-6; TRBD1 matches at 9 bases. This CDR3 is built from 17 residues. J gave up 0 bases and V 8 bases, and 8 bases lay outside the gene matches. Germline CDR1 and CDR2: MNHEY and SMNVEV (reference sequence). DNA for the CDR3: TGTGCCAGCCGTGGGACAGGGTCTTTCTCTGGGGCCAACGTCCTGACTTTC. Translating it yields CASRGTGSFSGANVLTF.

This chain joins TRBV5-1 and TRBJ2-3, with 7 bases lining up with TRBD1. CDR3 size: 16 residues. The germline CDR1 and CDR2 sequences are SGHRS and YFSETQ. V was pared by 0 bases and J by 6 bases, with 10 bases of the junction left unmatched. The DNA of the CDR3 is TGCGCCAGCAGCTTGGGCCCGCAGGGGGTCGCGGATACGCAGTATTTT. It specifies CASSLGPQGVADTQYF.

This chain uses TRBV12-5 with TRBJ1-4; TRBD1 agrees at 7 bases. The CDR3 consists of 16 residues. Germline V gives CDR1 LGHNT, CDR2 FRNRAP. V was pared by 6 bases and J by 0 bases, with 7 bases of the junction left unmatched. CDR3 in DNA: TGTGCTAGTGGGCCGGGACAGTACACAACTAATGAAAAACTGTTTTTT. Its translation: CASGPGQYTTNEKLFF.

V and J are TRBV28 and TRBJ1-1; D might be TRBD1 (5 bases). The germline V and J ends were trimmed by 1 base and 4 bases, with 13 bases remaining between them. CDR1 is MDHEN, CDR2 SYDVKM, per germline. The CDR3 totals 15 residues. As DNA, the CDR3 is TGTGCCAGCAGTTTATTAGGCGGGGCCGGCACTGAAGCTTTCTTT. Translated: CASSLLGGAGTEAFF.

The table lists this clone with a few counts. This chain uses TRBV7-2 with TRBJ1-6; D is uncertain. Germline V gene sequence: CDR1 SGHTA, CDR2 FQGNSA. CDR3 length: 14 amino acids. The germline V and J ends were trimmed by 0 bases and 9 bases, with 9 bases remaining between them. The CDR3 protein is CASSLALRGSPLHF. CDR3 nucleotide sequence: TGTGCCAGCAGCTTAGCCCTCCGGGGTTCACCCCTCCACTTT.

The V call is TRBV28, the J call TRBJ1-2; 8 bases fit TRBD1. V lost 3 bases and J lost 1; bases outside the gene matches: 7. The V gene's germline CDR1 is MDHEN and CDR2 SYDVKM. The CDR3 runs 16 residues. The CDR3: CASSLNRGILNYGYTF. CDR3 DNA sequence: TGTGCCAGCAGTTTGAACAGGGGGATCCTTAACTATGGCTACACCTTC.

The V call is TRBV27, the J call TRBJ1-1; 8 nucleotides match TRBD1. This CDR3 has 14 amino acids. The junction had 4 bases not matched to a gene; V was cut back by 4 bases and J by 3 bases. The V gene's germline CDR1 is MNHEY and CDR2 SMNVEV (reference sequence). The CDR3 is CASSSGGTYTEAFF. The CDR3 DNA sequence: TGTGCCAGCAGTTCAGGGGGCACCTACACTGAAGCTTTCTTT.

The J gene is TRBJ1-4, the V gene TRBV11-2; D not certain. This CDR3 is built from 15 residues. V was cut by 5 bases and J by 8 bases, with 18 bases left in between. Looked up from germline, CDR1 is SGHAT and CDR2 is FQNNGV. Here the CDR3 DNA reads TGTGCCAGCAGCCTTAACTTTTTAGGGAGAGAAAAACTGTTTTTT. This gives the protein CASSLNFLGREKLFF. The variable domain in full, completed from reference TRBV11-2 and TRBJ1-4, reads EAGVAQSPRYKIIEKRQSVAFWCNPISGHATLYWYQQILGQGPKLLIQFQNNGVVDDSQLPKDRFSAERLKGVDSTLKIQPAKLEDSAVYLCASSLNFLGREKLFFGSGTQLSVL.

The rearrangement uses TRBV6-5 and TRBJ1-2; the D is unclear. The CDR3 spans 14 residues. Germline assignment: CDR1 MNHEY and CDR2 SVGAGI. The germline V and J ends were trimmed by 3 bases and 2 bases, with 10 bases remaining between them. The CDR3 sequence is CASSYYGRNYGYTF. CDR3 coding DNA: TGTGCCAGCAGTTATTATGGCAGAAACTATGGCTACACCTTC.